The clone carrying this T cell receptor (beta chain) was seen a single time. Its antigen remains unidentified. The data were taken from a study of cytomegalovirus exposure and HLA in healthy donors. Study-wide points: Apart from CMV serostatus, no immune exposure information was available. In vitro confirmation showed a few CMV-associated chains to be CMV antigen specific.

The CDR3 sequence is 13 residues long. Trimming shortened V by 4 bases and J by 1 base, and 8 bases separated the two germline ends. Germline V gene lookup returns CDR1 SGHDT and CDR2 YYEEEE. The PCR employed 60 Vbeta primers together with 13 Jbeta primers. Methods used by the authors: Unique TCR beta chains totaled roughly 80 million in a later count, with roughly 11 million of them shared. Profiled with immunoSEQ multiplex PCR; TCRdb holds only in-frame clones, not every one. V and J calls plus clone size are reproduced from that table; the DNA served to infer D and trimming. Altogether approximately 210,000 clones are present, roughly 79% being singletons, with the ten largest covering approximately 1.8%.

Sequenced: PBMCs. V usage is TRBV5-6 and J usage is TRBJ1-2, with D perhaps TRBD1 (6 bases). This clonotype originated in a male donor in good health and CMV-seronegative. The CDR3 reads CASSLQGNYGYTF. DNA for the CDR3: TGTGCCAGCAGCCTACAGGGTAACTATGGCTACACCTTC.